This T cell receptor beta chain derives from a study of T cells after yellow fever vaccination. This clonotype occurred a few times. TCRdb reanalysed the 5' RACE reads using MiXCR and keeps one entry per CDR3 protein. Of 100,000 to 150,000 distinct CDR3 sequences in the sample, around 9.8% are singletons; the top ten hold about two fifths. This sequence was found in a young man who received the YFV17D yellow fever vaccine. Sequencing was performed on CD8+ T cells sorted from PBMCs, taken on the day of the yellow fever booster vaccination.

The CDR3 DNA follows: TGCAGCGTTGAGTTCTTGGAGACAGGGGCCACCGGGGAGCTGTTTTTT. This encodes CSVEFLETGATGELFF. This rearrangement joins TRBV29-1 to TRBJ2-2, with 8 bases aligning to TRBD1. The ends lost 3 bases at V and 4 bases at J; junction bases unmatched: 10. Germline V gene lookup returns CDR1 SQVTM and CDR2 ANQGSEA. The length of the CDR3 is 16 residues.